This passage covers 27 T cell receptor beta chains from one sample sequenced in a study of blood T cells in healthy people across ages. The second PCR ran roughly 6 to 12 cycles with a sample-barcoded 5' primer and J-beta primers. TCRdb independently ran MiXCR on the 5' RACE reads; one entry per CDR3 protein. The sample consists of some 1.6 million distinct CDR3 sequences, roughly 32% of them appearing once. Source material: blood. Receptors originate from a woman in her twenties or thirties in good health.

V and J are TRBV10-3 and TRBJ2-1, with 11 bases matching TRBD2. V was pared by 2 bases and J by 3 bases, with 3 bases of the junction left unmatched. Germline CDR1 is ENHRY and CDR2 is SYGVKD. The CDR3 length is 16 residues. The CDR3 DNA sequence: TGTGCCATCAGTGAGGGCCTAGCGGGAGGCTACAATGAGCAGTTCTTC. This encodes CAISEGLAGGYNEQFF.

J is TRBJ2-1 and V is TRBV20-1, with 14 bases fitting TRBD2. CDR1 is DFQATT and CDR2 is SNEGSKA in the germline V gene (reference sequence). V gave up 3 bases and J gave up 10 bases; unmatched junction bases: 8. The CDR3 sequence is 15 residues long. CDR3 sequence: CSARGLAGAKGEQFF. The CDR3 DNA sequence: TGCAGTGCTAGGGGACTAGCGGGGGCTAAGGGGGAGCAGTTCTTC.

This clonotype showed up just a few times. The chain combines TRBV5-1 with TRBJ1-2; D might be TRBD1 (5 bases). Germline V lookup: CDR1 SGHRS, CDR2 YFSETQ. The V gene lost 0 bases and the J gene lost 5 bases, with 11 bases spanning the gap. The CDR3 has 14 amino acids. As DNA, the CDR3 is TGCGCCAGCAGCTTGGGCCAAGCAGGGTATGGCTACACCTTC. This encodes CASSLGQAGYGYTF.

The V call is TRBV20-1, the J call TRBJ2-1; the match to TRBD2 covers 9 bases. The length of the CDR3 is 15 residues. With V trimmed by 3 bases and J by 7 bases, 10 bases remained unmatched. Germline assignment: CDR1 DFQATT and CDR2 SNEGSKA (reference sequence). This chain's CDR3 is CSASRPSGGTNEQFF. In nucleotides, the CDR3 is TGCAGTGCTAGTAGACCGAGCGGGGGGACTAATGAGCAGTTCTTC.

The rearrangement joins TRBV4-1 to TRBJ2-3; either TRBD1 or TRBD2 may supply D (5 bases each). CDR1 is MGHRA, CDR2 YSYEKL, per germline. The CDR3 totals 17 residues. The V gene lost 1 base and the J gene lost 2 bases, with 16 bases spanning the gap. Here the CDR3 DNA reads TGCGCCAGCAGCCAAGCCGGGGCTCCAATGATCACAGATACGCAGTATTTT. The encoded protein is CASSQAGAPMITDTQYF.

A few counts support this clonotype. The chain is built from TRBV27 and TRBJ2-7; D ambiguous. The CDR3 extends over 13 amino acids. V was trimmed by 8 bases and J by 4 bases, leaving 15 bases between them. Germline assignment: CDR1 MNHEY and CDR2 SMNVEV (reference sequence). CDR3 loop: CASSAGQLYEQYF. For the CDR3, the DNA is TGTGCCAGCTCCGCTGGGCAGCTGTACGAGCAGTACTTC.

The genes are TRBV12-3 or TRBV12-4 and TRBJ1-2; perhaps TRBD1 as D (6 bases). V was trimmed by 6 bases and J by 7 bases, leaving 18 bases between them. The CDR3 runs 14 residues. CDR3 sequence reads: CASSPDSLLSGYTF. CDR3 nucleotides: TGTGCCAGCAGCCCGGACAGCCTTCTGTCTGGCTACACCTTC.

The V gene is TRBV6-1, the J gene TRBJ1-5, with D unclear. Trimming stripped 2 bases from V and 1 base from J, with 6 bases between. In germline, CDR1 is MNHNS, CDR2 SASEGT. The CDR3 is 14 residues long. CDR3 protein: CASSEFGSNQPQHF. The CDR3 DNA reads TGTGCCAGCAGTGAATTTGGGAGCAATCAGCCCCAGCATTTT.

On this clonotype itself: A read error may produce the germline difference seen at one junction end. The chain has TRBV2 and TRBJ2-7; D is undetermined. Germline assignment: CDR1 SNHLY and CDR2 FYNNEI. This CDR3 is built from 15 residues. CDR3 in DNA: TGTGCCAGAAGTGAATCCGGTACAGTCCCCTACGAGCAGTACTTC. It codes for CARSESGTVPYEQYF. Full variable domain (missing parts from reference TRBV2 and TRBJ2-7): EPEVTQTPSHQVTQMGQEVILRCVPISNHLYFYWYRQILGQKVEFLVSFYNNEISEKSEIFDDQFSVERPDGSNFTLKIRSTKLEDSAMYFCARSESGTVPYEQYFGPGTRLTVT.

A few counts support this clonotype. V is TRBV10-2 and J is TRBJ1-1, with 7 positions matching TRBD1. The length of the CDR3 is 15 residues. In germline, CDR1 is WSHSY, CDR2 SAAADI. Trimming removed 0 bases from V and 5 bases from J; junction bases left unmatched: 6. The CDR3 protein is CASSESLRQGTEAFF. The DNA of the CDR3 is TGCGCCAGCAGTGAGTCGTTGAGACAGGGAACTGAAGCTTTCTTT.

V gene TRBV3-1 combines with J gene TRBJ2-2; 7 bases agree with TRBD1. Unmatched junction bases numbered 9, after V lost 4 bases and J lost 7 bases. CDR1 LGHDT and CDR2 YNNKEL come from the germline V gene (reference sequence). The CDR3 is 15 amino acids. The chain's CDR3 is CASSPGTELIGELFF. DNA for the CDR3: TGTGCCAGCAGCCCCGGGACAGAACTTATCGGGGAGCTGTTTTTT.

The chain couples TRBV28 to TRBJ1-5; the match to TRBD1 covers 8 bases. The V gene end was trimmed by 2 bases and the J gene end by 2 bases; junction bases not matched to a gene: 5. This CDR3 spans 16 amino acids. Germline V gives CDR1 MDHEN, CDR2 SYDVKM. CDR3 sequence reads: CASSLGTGKGNQPQHF. The CDR3 DNA follows: TGTGCCAGCAGTTTAGGGACAGGAAAGGGCAATCAGCCCCAGCATTTT.

There are a few counts of this clonotype. The chain uses TRBV10-1 and TRBJ2-7, with D unresolved. The CDR3 sequence is 13 residues long. The V and J ends lost 2 bases and 7 bases respectively, with 12 bases between them. Germline V gene lookup returns CDR1 WNHNN and CDR2 SYGVQD (reference sequence). The CDR3 DNA is TGCGCCAGCAGTGAGACTCGTATGCGGGAGCAGTACTTC. Protein sequence: CASSETRMREQYF.

This clonotype was detected only a few times. This rearrangement joins TRBV6-5 to TRBJ2-3, with TRBD2 matching over 12 bases. The length of the CDR3 is 16 residues. In germline, CDR1 is MNHEY, CDR2 SVGAGI. Trimming at V came to 1 base and at J to 6 bases, leaving 5 bases not matched to a gene. CDR3 nucleotides: TGTGCCAGCAGTTACTGGGCTAGCGGGGGGGCGGATACGCAGTATTTT. This gives the protein CASSYWASGGADTQYF.

As DNA, the CDR3 is TGCGCCAGCAGCTTGGGTGGGAGCGCTGGGGCCAACGTCCTGACTTTC. Translation: CASSLGGSAGANVLTF. The chain recombines TRBV5-1 with TRBJ2-6; possibly TRBD2 for D (5 bases). V shed 0 bases and J shed 2 bases, with 9 bases lying between them. The CDR3 consists of 16 residues. Germline CDR1 SGHRS, CDR2 YFSETQ.

As to this clonotype: One junction end disagrees with the germline gene, perhaps due to a read error. V usage is TRBV7-9 and J usage is TRBJ2-3, with TRBD1 matching over 8 bases. From germline, CDR1 is SEHNR and CDR2 FQNEAQ (reference sequence). This CDR3 region has 16 residues. CDR3: CASSSSPIGGTGTQYF. The DNA for the CDR3 is TGTGCCAGCAGCTCTAGTCCGATAGGAGGGACAGGTACGCAGTATTTT.

The chain has TRBV30 and TRBJ2-2, with 7 bases aligning to TRBD2. CDR3 length: 16 residues. The junction had 5 bases not matched to a gene; V was cut back by 1 base and J by 0 bases. Germline-derived CDR1 and CDR2 are GTSNPN and SVGIG (reference sequence). The CDR3 DNA reads as TGTGCCTGGAGTGCACGACGGGGGGCGAACACCGGGGAGCTGTTTTTT. This gives the protein CAWSARRGANTGELFF.

This clonotype was counted between two and nine times. The rearrangement uses TRBV11-2 and TRBJ2-1, with a tentative D call TRBD2 (6 bases). The germline CDR1 and CDR2 sequences are SGHAT and FQNNGV. The CDR3 runs to 15 residues. The V end lost 5 bases, the J end lost 8 bases, and 19 bases lay between the germline ends. CDR3 region: CASSVRGGKYDEQFF. DNA for the CDR3: TGTGCCAGCAGCGTGAGGGGAGGTAAATACGATGAGCAGTTCTTC.

The sample holds a few counts of this clonotype. V and J are TRBV28 and TRBJ2-7, with 7 bases fitting TRBD1. The junction had 8 bases not matched to a gene; V was cut back by 6 bases and J by 3 bases. The CDR3 runs to 14 residues. CDR1 MDHEN and CDR2 SYDVKM come from the germline V gene. The CDR3 loop reads CASRRGQPFYEQYF. CDR3 coding DNA: TGTGCCAGCAGGAGGGGACAGCCCTTCTACGAGCAGTACTTC. The full variable domain, completed using reference TRBV28 and TRBJ2-7, is DVKVTQSSRYLVKRTGEKVFLECVQDMDHENMFWYRQDPGLGLRLIYFSYDVKMKEKGDIPEGYSVSREKKERFSLILESASTNQTSMYLCASRRGQPFYEQYFGPGTRLTVT.

This clonotype came up many times. The gene calls are TRBV20-1 and TRBJ2-7, with D possibly being TRBD1 (6 bases). The V end lost 6 bases, the J end lost 4 bases, and 16 bases lay between the germline ends. CDR3 length: 13 residues. The V gene's germline CDR1 is DFQATT and CDR2 SNEGSKA (reference sequence). The CDR3 DNA is TGCAGTGCCTACCTCAGGGGCAGGTACGAGCAGTACTTC. Its protein is CSAYLRGRYEQYF.

This clonotype came up once. This chain links TRBV20-1 with TRBJ2-7; tentative D call: TRBD2 (5 bases). The CDR3 totals 14 residues. Germline V gives CDR1 DFQATT, CDR2 SNEGSKA (reference sequence). The V gene lost 2 bases and the J gene lost 0 bases, with 11 bases spanning the gap. The CDR3 region is CSARSGRSSYEQYF. Here the CDR3 DNA reads TGCAGTGCTAGAAGCGGACGGAGCTCCTACGAGCAGTACTTC.

This clonotype has only a few counts. The chain uses TRBV28 and TRBJ2-7; a weak D match, TRBD1 (6 bases). The germline V gene encodes CDR1 MDHEN and CDR2 SYDVKM. CDR3 length: 15 amino acids. The germline V and J ends were trimmed by 6 bases and 3 bases, with 18 bases remaining between them. CDR3 nucleotide sequence: TGTGCCAGCAGATCGACAGGAGGAGGAAACTACGAGCAGTACTTC. The encoded protein is CASRSTGGGNYEQYF. The full variable domain, rest sourced from reference TRBV28 and TRBJ2-7, is DVKVTQSSRYLVKRTGEKVFLECVQDMDHENMFWYRQDPGLGLRLIYFSYDVKMKEKGDIPEGYSVSREKKERFSLILESASTNQTSMYLCASRSTGGGNYEQYFGPGTRLTVT.

The chain employs TRBV10-3 and TRBJ1-2; possibly TRBD1 for D (5 bases). V lost 0 bases and J lost 6, with 5 bases in between. This CDR3 region has 12 residues. Germline V gene data show CDR1 as ENHRY and CDR2 as SYGVKD. The CDR3 DNA is TGTGCCATCAGTGAGTCGACAGATGGCTACACCTTC. Amino acid sequence: CAISESTDGYTF.

The chain uses TRBV6-5 and TRBJ2-6; D tentatively reads TRBD1 or TRBD2 (5 bases each). Trimming shortened V by 2 bases and J by 4 bases, and 12 bases separated the two germline ends. The CDR3 is made up of 16 amino acids. Germline V gene data show CDR1 as MNHEY and CDR2 as SVGAGI. CDR3 loop: CASSYGTTSGANVLTF. For the CDR3, the DNA is TGTGCCAGCAGTTACGGGACGACTTCCGGGGCCAACGTCCTGACTTTC.

The chain uses TRBV27 and TRBJ1-5; a weak D match, TRBD1 (6 bases). Trimming removed 4 bases from V and 8 bases from J, with 18 bases in between. CDR1 and CDR2 (germline): MNHEY, SMNVEV (reference sequence). This CDR3 contains 15 residues. CDR3 sequence reads: CASSSGAGAREPQHF. The CDR3 bases are TGTGCCAGCAGTTCCGGAGCAGGGGCACGGGAGCCCCAGCATTTT.

This clonotype showed up just a few times. This chain links TRBV12-3 or TRBV12-4 with TRBJ1-5, with 7 bases identical to TRBD1. J lost 5 bases, V lost 5 bases, and 9 bases had no gene match. CDR3 length equals 15 residues. The CDR3 bases are TGTGCCAGCAGTAGGAACAGGGGAATCGATCAGCCCCAGCATTTT. This encodes CASSRNRGIDQPQHF.

V gene TRBV6-1 combines with J gene TRBJ1-1; D is unclear. CDR3 length equals 16 residues. Trimming cost V 6 bases and J 4 bases, with 21 bases left between them. Germline V CDR1 and CDR2: MNHNS, SASEGT. CDR3: CASSEQFLSGGTEAFF. Written as DNA, the CDR3 is TGTGCCAGCAGCGAACAGTTTCTCAGTGGTGGCACTGAAGCTTTCTTT.